This T cell receptor beta chain was identified during a study of blood T cell repertoires in COVID-19 (dated by TCRdb to the early 2020s). About the study as a whole: Samples from collaborators originated in the United States, Italy and Spain and spanned both the acute and convalescent phases of COVID-19. The material from the prospective study consisted of cDNA or gDNA derived from T cells, B-cell-depleted T cells, or PBMCs. Subjects who had been exposed to COVID-19, were actively infected with it, or had recovered from it provided the deeply sampled blood TCRbeta repertoires that made up the dataset. The repertoires were released in a freely available public database intended as a resource for research on the immune response to SARS-CoV-2. Samples came from the ongoing ImmuneRACE study (first 160 participants) plus 1,254 subjects from 6 global collaborators. Nearly every sample came with metadata listing a de-identified subject ID, COVID-19 status, age in years and sex. Where available, HLA class I and class II types were taken from metadata supplied by the sample provider and were not determined by assay-based typing. Overall results and qualifications from the work: Clinical and demographic metadata were provided uncurated, with the amount varying by source and participant.

Comments on this clone: It lacks a known antigen. No per-base quality is available; no much larger clone lies one base away.

The collaborating institutions used their own protocols to collect whole blood in K2EDTA tubes. For TCRbeta analysis, collaborator samples were shipped as frozen whole blood, as isolated PBMCs, or as DNA extracted from either sample type. TCRbeta CDR3 regions were amplified from genomic DNA using the immunoSEQ Assay, a bias-controlled multiplex PCR. For the original study's pipeline: Nucleated cell counts per sample were estimated from amplification of reference gene primers within the assay. To quantify the absolute abundance of each unique TCRbeta CDR3 rearrangement, sequence reads were collapsed and filtered. For each sample, productive Simpson clonality was calculated as the square root of Simpson's diversity index across productive rearrangements. TCRdb carries this immuneACCESS record with in-frame sequences only. Its versions omit some clonotypes, under half of them owing to an unresolved V gene in the studies checked, with the rest unexplained. That table is the source of V, J and clone size, and D and trimming were worked out from the DNA. The sample records some 80,000 clones, around 89% of which are singletons. The ten largest make up around 20% of the sample.

The CDR3 measures 15 amino acids from cysteine to phenylalanine. The CDR3 DNA has 45 bases and is translated from base 1. CDR1 and CDR2, looked up from the germline V gene, are SGHTA and FQGNSA. V is cut by 2 bases and J by 8 bases, and the space between the germline ends is 16 bases. The sequenced material came from peripheral blood. The chain is encoded by TRBV7-2 joined to TRBJ2-1; the D gene is not confidently resolved. This TCR came from a human donor in a cohort sampled during active COVID-19. Read as DNA, the sequence is TGTGCCAGCAGCTTAATACGGTTAGCCGTTGATGAGCAGTTCTTC. It specifies CASSLIRLAVDEQFF.